The entry that follows covers one T cell receptor (beta chain) sequence. Its target is not known. Broader study findings: In terms of TCR gene usage, tumor memory CD4+ T cells clustered together with blood and lymph node memory CD4+ cells, as well as with lymph node naive CD4+ cells.

The CDR3 has 12 amino acids. Germline V gene lookup returns CDR1 MNHEY and CDR2 SVGAGI. V lost 5 bases to trimming and J lost 6 bases, with 9 bases between them. Full-length variable regions came from constant-region reverse primers plus semi-nested Nested Universal Primer A PCR. TCRdb re-derived calls from the 5' RACE reads in MiXCR, one entry per CDR3 protein. The sample holds approximately 53,000 distinct CDR3 sequences; 25% to 30% are singletons and the top ten take under 3.5%. The clonotype was recovered from a female donor with breast cancer. Sequenced sample: tumor-infiltrating memory CD4+ T cells sorted from the breast tumor. Subset: memory CD4+ T cells, CD4+CD45RO+CD25-. The gene calls are TRBV6-5 and TRBJ2-3; D unclear. CDR3 protein: CASSRDDDTQYF. The CDR3 DNA reads as TGTGCCAGCAGTCGAGACGATGATACGCAGTATTTT.